This T cell receptor beta chain was observed in a study of cytomegalovirus exposure and HLA in healthy donors. Germline trimming cut 4 bases from V and 7 bases from J; bases unmatched to any gene: 7. The germline V gene encodes CDR1 SGHRS and CDR2 YFSETQ. This CDR3 is built from 13 residues. PCR used 60 Vbeta primers and 13 Jbeta primers. TCRdb's copy holds only in-frame clones and misses some; the assay was immunoSEQ multiplex PCR. Of approximately 140,000 clones in the sample, around 60% were seen once. Comments on this clone: Its specificity is unknown.

Study conclusions and caveats: Presence/absence analyses assumed roughly uniform sequencing depth across donors, which may not hold. Later analysis demonstrated an association between a missense DCLRE1C variant and TCR beta V- and J-gene trimming. What was likely a sequencing artifact was a cluster of highly shared sequence variants.

Sequencing used PBMCs. The chain couples TRBV5-1 to TRBJ2-7; 8 nucleotides line up with TRBD1. This clonotype was obtained from a woman aged 55-69 years in good health and CMV-seropositive. CDR3 in amino acids: CASSGETGVEQYF. For the CDR3, the DNA is TGCGCCAGCAGCGGAGAGACAGGGGTGGAGCAGTACTTC.